This T cell receptor beta chain was retrieved from a study of T cell repertoires in aging, cancer and after chemotherapy. Study observations and caveats: No conclusions about immunological memory after chemotherapy can be drawn from the repertoire data. Compared with age-matched healthy donors, untreated hematological or solid cancer patients showed higher blood TCR clonality.

TRB rearrangements spanning V, D and J were amplified using mixed TRB-A/B primers. Using its own MiXCR run on the multiplex PCR reads, TCRdb lists one record per CDR3 protein. Seen here are around 3,800 distinct CDR3 sequences, around 30% observed once, and the top ten hold 5.9%. The template was genomic DNA from peripheral blood, not RNA. The table lists this clonotype with a few counts. Its antigen is not known. The ends were cut back, 3 bases at V and 4 bases at J, with 7 bases in the middle. This CDR3 comprises 13 residues. Germline V gene lookup returns CDR1 KGHDR and CDR2 SFDVKD. Sequenced material: blood. This clonotype was sampled from a human donor in good health. The J gene is TRBJ2-3, the V gene TRBV24-1; D remains unclear. Written as DNA, the CDR3 is TGTGCCACCAGTGATGTAGGGTCAGATACGCAGTATTTT. Residues: CATSDVGSDTQYF.